Each of the 26 T cell receptor beta chains below was sequenced from the same sample in a study of blood T cell repertoires in COVID-19. Method: immunoSEQ multiplex PCR; TCRdb's copy keeps in-frame clones and lacks some. The data contain about 210,000 clones, over 75% of them singletons. Sequencing was carried out using peripheral blood. These receptors were taken from a human donor in a cohort sampled during active COVID-19.

This clone was seen many times. The V and J genes are TRBV4-1 and TRBJ1-3, with a tentative D call TRBD1 (6 bases). The length of the CDR3 is 16 residues. In germline, CDR1 is MGHRA, CDR2 YSYEKL. The V gene lost 4 bases and the J gene lost 0 bases, with 13 bases spanning the gap. The CDR3 sequence is CASSPGGASSGNTIYF. In nucleotides, the CDR3 is TGCGCCAGCAGCCCTGGGGGGGCCTCCTCTGGAAACACCATATATTTT.

The chain couples TRBV11-2 to TRBJ1-1; 11 nucleotides match TRBD1. The V and J ends lost 6 bases and 2 bases, in that order; junction bases with no gene match: 5. Germline lookup yields CDR1 SGHAT and CDR2 FQNNGV. CDR3 length: 15 residues. This CDR3 reads CASRQGTGGNTEAFF. In DNA, the CDR3 is TGTGCCAGCAGGCAAGGGACAGGGGGTAACACTGAAGCTTTCTTT.

This chain uses TRBV7-6 with TRBJ2-7, with 13 bases lining up with TRBD2. The junction had 10 bases not matched to a gene; V was cut back by 5 bases and J by 6 bases. The germline CDR1 and CDR2 sequences are SGHVS and FNYEAQ. The CDR3 contains 16 residues. DNA for the CDR3: TGTGCCAGCAGCCAGACGCGGGGACTAGCGGGGAGCGAGCAGTACTTC. It yields the protein CASSQTRGLAGSEQYF.

As DNA, the CDR3 is TGTGCCAGCAGTCCCCTAGCCAATGAGCAGTTCTTC. Translating it yields CASSPLANEQFF. The J gene is TRBJ2-1, the V gene TRBV12-3 or TRBV12-4; maybe TRBD2 (5 bases). This CDR3 region has 12 residues. V was trimmed by 5 bases and J by 6 bases, leaving 8 bases between them.

This sequence joins TRBV3-1 (or the pseudogene TRBV3-2) and TRBJ1-2; no clear D gene. CDR3 length: 13 amino acids. The germline V gene has CDR1 LGHDT and CDR2 YNNKEL (reference sequence). V was cut by 1 base and J by 6 bases, with 9 bases left in between. CDR3 sequence (DNA): TGTGCCAGCAGCCAAGGGGGAGGGAATGGCTACACCTTC. Its translation: CASSQGGGNGYTF.

The chain is built from TRBV2 and TRBJ1-5; 7 positions match TRBD1. CDR1 SNHLY and CDR2 FYNNEI come from the germline V gene. V was pared by 1 base and J by 4 bases, with 4 bases of the junction left unmatched. This CDR3 is 15 amino acids long. In nucleotides, the CDR3 is TGTGCCAGCAGTGAAGGGACAGGTTTAAATCAGCCCCAGCATTTT. Its protein is CASSEGTGLNQPQHF.

The chain is built from TRBV3-1 (or the pseudogene TRBV3-2) and TRBJ1-4; tentatively, D is TRBD1 (6 bases). Trimming took 0 bases from V and 5 from J, leaving 13 bases between them. The CDR3 runs to 16 residues. The germline V gene encodes CDR1 LGHDT and CDR2 YNNKEL (reference sequence). The DNA of the CDR3 is TGTGCCAGCAGCCAAGACGTCGTACAGGGAAATGAAAAACTGTTTTTT. Protein sequence: CASSQDVVQGNEKLFF.

The rearrangement joins TRBV11-3 to TRBJ2-7; 10 bases match TRBD1. V trimming: 5 bases; J trimming: 0 bases; junction bases outside the gene matches: 4. Germline CDR1 reads SGHNT; CDR2 reads YENEEA. This CDR3 region has 15 residues. CDR3 residues: CASSPRQGASYEQYF. CDR3 DNA sequence: TGTGCCAGCAGCCCCAGACAGGGGGCCTCCTACGAGCAGTACTTC.

The rearrangement links TRBV19 to TRBJ2-7, with a possible D match to TRBD1 (6 bases). This CDR3 spans 14 amino acids. The V gene lost 3 bases and the J gene lost 3 bases, with 12 bases spanning the gap. From germline, CDR1 is LNHDA and CDR2 SQIVND (reference sequence). CDR3 nucleotide sequence: TGTGCCAGTAGTATCGGGGACACCTACTACGAGCAGTACTTC. It yields the protein CASSIGDTYYEQYF.

Only one count was recorded for this clone. This chain connects TRBV27 to TRBJ2-7; no reliable D call. The V gene's germline CDR1 is MNHEY and CDR2 SMNVEV (reference sequence). The CDR3 is made up of 14 amino acids. V lost 4 bases, J lost 0 bases, and 10 bases lay in between. The CDR3 nucleotides are TGTGCCAGCAGTTCCTTACAGAGCTCCTACGAGCAGTACTTC. Its translation: CASSSLQSSYEQYF.

The gene calls are TRBV6-5 and TRBJ2-2, with a weak D call TRBD2 (5 bases). The CDR3 loop spans 14 amino acids. V was trimmed by 6 bases and J by 3 bases, leaving 11 bases between them. Germline lookup yields CDR1 MNHEY and CDR2 SVGAGI. CDR3 coding DNA: TGTGCCAGCAGCCGGGAACCCGACACCGGGGAGCTGTTTTTT. Translated: CASSREPDTGELFF.

This clone showed up just once. The chain is built from TRBV5-4 and TRBJ2-1; 7 bases are a match to TRBD1. The CDR3 has 15 residues. Trimming removed 2 bases from V and 12 bases from J; junction bases left unmatched: 14. Per the germline V gene, CDR1 is SGHNT and CDR2 is YYREEE (reference sequence). CDR3 in amino acids: CASSLGLAPAGGQFF. The CDR3 DNA sequence: TGTGCCAGCAGCTTAGGCCTAGCCCCTGCAGGGGGGCAGTTCTTC.

The chain joins TRBV11-2 to TRBJ2-5; the D gene is possibly TRBD2 (5 bases). V was shortened by 5 bases and J by 1 base, with 11 bases between the two germline ends. The CDR3 is made up of 14 amino acids. The germline V gene encodes CDR1 SGHAT and CDR2 FQNNGV. The CDR3 loop reads CASSPRTFQETQYF. The CDR3 DNA follows: TGTGCCAGCAGCCCGCGGACTTTCCAAGAGACCCAGTACTTC.

The chain carries TRBV2 and TRBJ1-1; D is uncertain. V lost 11 bases, J lost 0 bases, and 10 bases lay in between. There are 12 residues in the CDR3. Germline loops: CDR1 SNHLY, CDR2 FYNNEI. In DNA, the CDR3 is TGTGCCGGACTTGAACTGAACACTGAAGCTTTCTTT. Its translation is CAGLELNTEAFF.

The V call is TRBV24-1, the J call TRBJ2-3; 9 bases are shared with TRBD1. Germline V gene sequence: CDR1 KGHDR, CDR2 SFDVKD. This CDR3 is 18 amino acids long. V shed 5 bases, J shed 2 bases, and the junction held 13 bases outside the gene matches. The CDR3 bases are TGTGCCACCAGTGGCCCCTGGAGGGACAGGGCCTACACAGATACGCAGTATTTT. The encoded protein is CATSGPWRDRAYTDTQYF.

This clone has a single count. The CDR3 spells CASSQVPSSYNSPLHF. CDR3 nucleotides: TGCGCCAGCAGTCAAGTCCCGAGCTCCTATAATTCACCCCTCCACTTT. The chain carries TRBV23-1 and TRBJ1-6; D not resolved. TRBV23-1 is an ORF, and what it does is uncertain. The CDR3 has 16 amino acids. Trimming cost V 2 bases and J 0 bases, with 8 bases left between them.

This rearrangement joins TRBV4-3 to TRBJ1-6, with a tentative D call TRBD1 (5 bases). This CDR3 spans 15 amino acids. Trimming stripped 4 bases from V and 6 bases from J, with 13 bases between. Per germline, CDR1 LGHNA and CDR2 YSLEER. CDR3 nucleotide sequence: TGCGCCAGCAGCCCGCGGGCCGGGGGTAATTCACCCCTCCACTTT. This translates into CASSPRAGGNSPLHF.

The V and J genes are TRBV14 and TRBJ2-2; D not resolved. From germline, CDR1 is SGHDN and CDR2 FVKESK. Trimming pared 8 bases from V and 0 bases from J, leaving 10 bases between. The CDR3 runs 14 residues. The CDR3 sequence is CASGGWANTGELFF. CDR3 DNA sequence: TGTGCCAGCGGCGGTTGGGCGAACACCGGGGAGCTGTTTTTT.

This chain links TRBV7-2 with TRBJ2-3, with 7 bases matching TRBD2. This CDR3 comprises 14 residues. With V trimmed by 5 bases and J by 1 base, 3 bases remained unmatched. Germline CDR1 and CDR2: SGHTA and FQGNSA. In nucleotides, the CDR3 is TGTGCCAGCAGCCGGGGGGACGGCACAGATACGCAGTATTTT. It codes for CASSRGDGTDTQYF.

V usage is TRBV28 and J usage is TRBJ2-1; D perhaps matches TRBD1 (6 bases). Germline assignment: CDR1 MDHEN and CDR2 SYDVKM. Trimming took 5 bases from V and 0 from J, leaving 8 bases between them. The CDR3 extends over 14 amino acids. The CDR3 spells CASSPTGSYNEQFF. The CDR3 DNA is TGTGCCAGCAGTCCGACAGGCTCCTACAATGAGCAGTTCTTC. The full variable domain, rest sourced from reference TRBV28 and TRBJ2-1, is DVKVTQSSRYLVKRTGEKVFLECVQDMDHENMFWYRQDPGLGLRLIYFSYDVKMKEKGDIPEGYSVSREKKERFSLILESASTNQTSMYLCASSPTGSYNEQFFGPGTRLTVL.

The chain joins TRBV18 to TRBJ2-7; 9 bases map to TRBD1. The CDR3 is 16 residues long. The V and J ends lost 4 bases and 5 bases, in that order; junction bases with no gene match: 12. The V gene's germline CDR1 is KGHSH and CDR2 LQKENI. The CDR3 DNA follows: TGTGCCAGCTCACGCAACACCGGGACAGGGTTCCACGAGCAGTACTTC. It codes for CASSRNTGTGFHEQYF.

The chain joins TRBV19 to TRBJ2-7; D is ambiguous. V was clipped by 5 bases and J by 7 bases, with 15 bases between them. In germline, CDR1 is LNHDA, CDR2 SQIVND (reference sequence). The CDR3 consists of 13 residues. The CDR3 DNA reads TGTGCCAGTAGTCCGCGCCGCCTCGGGGAGCAGTACTTC. Protein: CASSPRRLGEQYF.

The chain recombines TRBV7-3 with TRBJ2-3; a possible D gene is TRBD1 (5 bases). Trimming removed 8 bases from V and 1 base from J, with 16 bases in between. Germline V CDR1 and CDR2: SGHTA, FQGTGA. CDR3 length equals 15 residues. The CDR3 spells CASSLSRGGTDTQYF. The CDR3 nucleotides are TGTGCCAGCTCCTTGTCTAGGGGTGGCACAGATACGCAGTATTTT.

V is TRBV15 and J is TRBJ2-4, with 8 bases matching TRBD2. This CDR3 is built from 16 residues. Germline CDR1 and CDR2: LNHNV and YYDKDF (reference sequence). Unmatched junction bases numbered 2, after V lost 0 bases and J lost 1 base. CDR3 residues: CATSRDSGVAKNIQYF. The CDR3 DNA is TGTGCCACCAGCAGAGATAGCGGGGTGGCCAAAAACATTCAGTACTTC.

This clone appeared a single time. The gene calls are TRBV14 and TRBJ2-7, with 13 nucleotides matching TRBD2. From germline, CDR1 is SGHDN and CDR2 FVKESK. The CDR3 extends over 17 amino acids. V shed 0 bases, J shed 3 bases, and the junction held 5 bases outside the gene matches. CDR3 amino acids: CASSQDFWTSGSYEQYF. The CDR3 DNA is TGTGCCAGCAGCCAAGATTTTTGGACTAGCGGGAGCTACGAGCAGTACTTC.

The chain couples TRBV4-1 to TRBJ1-5; 9 bases align to TRBD1. The CDR3 runs to 17 residues. V lost 3 bases and J lost 3; bases outside the gene matches: 9. Germline CDR1 and CDR2: MGHRA and YSYEKL. The chain's CDR3 is CASSHAEDRGINQPQHF. The CDR3 nucleotides are TGCGCCAGCAGCCATGCAGAGGACAGGGGCATCAATCAGCCCCAGCATTTT.